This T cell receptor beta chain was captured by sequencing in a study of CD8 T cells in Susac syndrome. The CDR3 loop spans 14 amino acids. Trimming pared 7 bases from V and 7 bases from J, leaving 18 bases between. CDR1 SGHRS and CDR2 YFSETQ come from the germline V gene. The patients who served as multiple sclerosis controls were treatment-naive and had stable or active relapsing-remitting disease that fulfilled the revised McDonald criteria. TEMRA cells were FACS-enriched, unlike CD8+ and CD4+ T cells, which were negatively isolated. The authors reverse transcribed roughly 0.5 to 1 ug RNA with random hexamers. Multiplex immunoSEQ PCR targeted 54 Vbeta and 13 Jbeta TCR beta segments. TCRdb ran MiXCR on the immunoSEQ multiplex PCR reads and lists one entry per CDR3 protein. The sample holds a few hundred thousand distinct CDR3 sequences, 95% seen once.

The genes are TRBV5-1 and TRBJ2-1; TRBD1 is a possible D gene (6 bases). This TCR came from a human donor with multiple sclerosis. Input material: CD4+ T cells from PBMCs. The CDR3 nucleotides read TGCGCCAGCGCCCGGGATCAGGGGTGGAATGAGCAGTTCTTC. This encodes CASARDQGWNEQFF.